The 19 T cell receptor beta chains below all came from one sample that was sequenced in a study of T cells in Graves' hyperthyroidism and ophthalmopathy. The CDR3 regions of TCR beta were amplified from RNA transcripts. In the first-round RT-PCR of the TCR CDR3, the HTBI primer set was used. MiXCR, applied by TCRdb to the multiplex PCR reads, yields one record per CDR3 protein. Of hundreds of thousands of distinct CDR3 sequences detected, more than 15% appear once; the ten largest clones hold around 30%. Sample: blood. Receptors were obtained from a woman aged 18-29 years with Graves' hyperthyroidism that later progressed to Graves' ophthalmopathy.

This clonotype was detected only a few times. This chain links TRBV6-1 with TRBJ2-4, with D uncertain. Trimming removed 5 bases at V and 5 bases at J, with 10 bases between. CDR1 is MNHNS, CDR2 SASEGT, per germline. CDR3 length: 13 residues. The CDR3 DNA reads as TGTGCCAGCAGTTATAATGCGCAAAACATTCAGTACTTC. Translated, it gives CASSYNAQNIQYF.

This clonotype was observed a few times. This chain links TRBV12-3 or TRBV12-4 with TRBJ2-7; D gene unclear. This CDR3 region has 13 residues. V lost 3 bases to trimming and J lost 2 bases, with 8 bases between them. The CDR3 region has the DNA TGTGCCAGCAGTTTGGACCATACCTACGAGCAGTACTTC. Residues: CASSLDHTYEQYF.

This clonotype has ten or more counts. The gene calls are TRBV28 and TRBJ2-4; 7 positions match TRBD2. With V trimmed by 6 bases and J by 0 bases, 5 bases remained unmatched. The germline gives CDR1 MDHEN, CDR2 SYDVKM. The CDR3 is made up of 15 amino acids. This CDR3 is CASRDGGEAKNIQYF. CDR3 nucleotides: TGTGCCAGCAGGGATGGGGGGGAAGCCAAAAACATTCAGTACTTC.

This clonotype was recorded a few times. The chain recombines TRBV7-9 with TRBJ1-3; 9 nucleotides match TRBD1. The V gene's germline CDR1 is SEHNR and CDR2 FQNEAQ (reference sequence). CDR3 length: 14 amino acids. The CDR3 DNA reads TGTGCAGAAAGACAGGGGGAGGACGGAAACACCATATATTTT. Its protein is CAERQGEDGNTIYF.

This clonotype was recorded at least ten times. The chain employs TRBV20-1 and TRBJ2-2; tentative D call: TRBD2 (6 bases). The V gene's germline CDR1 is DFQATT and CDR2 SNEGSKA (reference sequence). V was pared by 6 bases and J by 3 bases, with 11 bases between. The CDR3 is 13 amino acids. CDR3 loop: CSATGVDTGELFF. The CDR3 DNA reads TGCAGTGCGACGGGAGTTGACACCGGGGAGCTGTTTTTT.

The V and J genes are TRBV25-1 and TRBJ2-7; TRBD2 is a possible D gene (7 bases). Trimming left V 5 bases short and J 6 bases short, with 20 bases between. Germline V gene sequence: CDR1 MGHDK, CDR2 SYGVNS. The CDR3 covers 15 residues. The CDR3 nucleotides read TGTGCCAGCAGTTTGGGGGGGGCTATACCTTCCGAGCAGTACTTC. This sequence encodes CASSLGGAIPSEQYF.

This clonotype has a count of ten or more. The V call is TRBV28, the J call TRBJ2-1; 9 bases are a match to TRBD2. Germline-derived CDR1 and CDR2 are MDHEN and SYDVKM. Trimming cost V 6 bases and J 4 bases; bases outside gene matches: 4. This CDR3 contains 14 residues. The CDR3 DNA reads TGTGCCAGCAGGATTAGCGGGGGATACAATGAGCAGTTCTTC. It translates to CASRISGGYNEQFF.

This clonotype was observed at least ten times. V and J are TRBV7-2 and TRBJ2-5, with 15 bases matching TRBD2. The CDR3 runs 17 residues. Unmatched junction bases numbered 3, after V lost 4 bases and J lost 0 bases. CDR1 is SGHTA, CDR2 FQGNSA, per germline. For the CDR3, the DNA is TGTGCCAGCAGCTCAGGGACTAGCGGGAGGTACCAAGAGACCCAGTACTTC. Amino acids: CASSSGTSGRYQETQYF. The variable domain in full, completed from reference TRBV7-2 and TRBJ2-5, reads GAGVSQSPSNKVTEKGKDVELRCDPISGHTALYWYRQSLGQGLEFLIYFQGNSAPDKSGLPSDRFSAERTGGSVSTLTIQRTQQEDSAVYLCASSSGTSGRYQETQYFGPGTRLLVL.

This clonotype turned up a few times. The CDR3 loop is CSATGGGGLSYEQYF. DNA for the CDR3: TGCAGTGCGACTGGGGGGGGGGGCTTATCCTACGAGCAGTACTTC. The V call is TRBV20-1, the J call TRBJ2-7; TRBD2 might be the D (7 bases). Germline CDR1 and CDR2: DFQATT and SNEGSKA (reference sequence). With 6 bases removed from V and 1 base from J, the gap between germline ends came to 19 bases. The CDR3 runs 15 residues.

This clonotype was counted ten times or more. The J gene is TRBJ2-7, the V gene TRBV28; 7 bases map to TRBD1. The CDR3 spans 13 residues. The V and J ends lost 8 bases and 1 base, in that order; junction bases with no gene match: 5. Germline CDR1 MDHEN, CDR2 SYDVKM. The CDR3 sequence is CASVPGQSYEQYF. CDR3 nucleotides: TGTGCCAGCGTCCCGGGACAGTCCTACGAGCAGTACTTC.

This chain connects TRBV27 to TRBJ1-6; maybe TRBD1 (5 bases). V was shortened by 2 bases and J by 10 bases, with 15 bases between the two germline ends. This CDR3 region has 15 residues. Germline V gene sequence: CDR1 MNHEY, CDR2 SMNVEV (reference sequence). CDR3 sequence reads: CASSLVGGFVSPLHF. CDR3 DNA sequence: TGTGCCAGCAGTTTAGTCGGGGGGTTTGTCTCACCCCTCCACTTT.

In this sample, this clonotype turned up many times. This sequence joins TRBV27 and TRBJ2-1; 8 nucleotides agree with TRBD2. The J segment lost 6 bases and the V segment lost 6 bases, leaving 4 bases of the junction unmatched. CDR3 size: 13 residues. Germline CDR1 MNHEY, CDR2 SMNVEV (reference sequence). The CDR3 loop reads CASRKGLVNEQFF. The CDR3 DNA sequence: TGTGCCAGCAGGAAGGGACTAGTCAATGAGCAGTTCTTC.

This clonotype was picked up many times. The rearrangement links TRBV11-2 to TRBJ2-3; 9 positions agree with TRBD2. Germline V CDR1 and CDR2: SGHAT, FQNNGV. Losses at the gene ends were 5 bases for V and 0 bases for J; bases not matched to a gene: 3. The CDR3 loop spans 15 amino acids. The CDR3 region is CASSGLAPSTDTQYF. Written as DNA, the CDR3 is TGTGCCAGCAGCGGACTAGCGCCAAGCACAGATACGCAGTATTTT.

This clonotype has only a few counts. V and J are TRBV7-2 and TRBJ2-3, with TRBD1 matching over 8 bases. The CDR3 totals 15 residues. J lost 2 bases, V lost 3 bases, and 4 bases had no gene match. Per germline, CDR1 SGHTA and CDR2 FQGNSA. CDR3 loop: CASSFRGRDTDTQYF. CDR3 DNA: TGTGCCAGCAGCTTCAGGGGGCGTGACACAGATACGCAGTATTTT.

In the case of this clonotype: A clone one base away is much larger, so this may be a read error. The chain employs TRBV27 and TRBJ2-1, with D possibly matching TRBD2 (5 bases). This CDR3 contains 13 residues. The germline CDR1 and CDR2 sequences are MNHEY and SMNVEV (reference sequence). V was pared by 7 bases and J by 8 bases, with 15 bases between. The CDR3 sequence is CASNSQDSHEQFF. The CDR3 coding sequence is TGTGCCAGCAACTCCCAGGACTCCCATGAGCAGTTCTTC.

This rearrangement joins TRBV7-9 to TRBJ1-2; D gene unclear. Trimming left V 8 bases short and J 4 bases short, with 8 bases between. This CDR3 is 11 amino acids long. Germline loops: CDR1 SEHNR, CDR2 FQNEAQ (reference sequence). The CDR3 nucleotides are TGTGCCAGCGTGGCGCTCTATGGCTACACCTTC. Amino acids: CASVALYGYTF.

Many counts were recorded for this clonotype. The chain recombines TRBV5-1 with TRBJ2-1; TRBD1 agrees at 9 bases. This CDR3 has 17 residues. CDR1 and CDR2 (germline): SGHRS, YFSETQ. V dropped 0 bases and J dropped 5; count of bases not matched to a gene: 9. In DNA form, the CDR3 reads TGCGCCAGCAGCTTGGCCCCGCCAAGGACAGGGGACAATGAGCAGTTCTTC. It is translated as CASSLAPPRTGDNEQFF.

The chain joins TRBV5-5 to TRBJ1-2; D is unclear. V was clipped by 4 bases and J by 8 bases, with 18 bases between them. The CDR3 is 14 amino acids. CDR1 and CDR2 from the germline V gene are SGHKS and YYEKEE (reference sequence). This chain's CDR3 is CASSPTLRQSGYTF. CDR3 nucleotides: TGTGCCAGCAGCCCAACCCTTCGCCAGTCCGGCTACACCTTC.

The DNA for the CDR3 is TGTGCCAGCAGAGAAGCGGGAGGGCGAGGCTACGAGCAGTACTTC. It translates to CASREAGGRGYEQYF. The chain employs TRBV7-8 and TRBJ2-7, with 10 nucleotides matching TRBD2. The germline gives CDR1 SGHVS, CDR2 FQNEAQ. This CDR3 spans 15 amino acids. Trimming at V came to 6 bases and at J to 3 bases, leaving 8 bases not matched to a gene. The full variable domain, rest sourced from reference TRBV7-8 and TRBJ2-7, is GAGVSQSPRYKVAKRGQDVALRCDPISGHVSLFWYQQALGQGPEFLTYFQNEAQLDKSGLPSDRFFAERPEGSVSTLKIQRTQQEDSAVYLCASREAGGRGYEQYFGPGTRLTVT.